Below, 15 T cell receptor beta chains from the same sample are listed, as sequenced in a study of blood T cell repertoires in COVID-19. The data were produced by immunoSEQ multiplex PCR, yet TCRdb's version contains in-frame clones alone and is incomplete. This table holds about 91,000 clones, around four fifths found once. The source material was peripheral blood. The receptors were sampled from an elderly woman with acute or convalescent COVID-19.

This rearrangement joins TRBV28 to TRBJ2-7, with 14 bases aligning to TRBD2. Germline V gives CDR1 MDHEN, CDR2 SYDVKM. This CDR3 region has 17 residues. V was pared by 6 bases and J by 4 bases, with 11 bases of the junction left unmatched. The CDR3 spells CASRQGGLAGGGYEQYF. As DNA, the CDR3 is TGTGCCAGCAGACAGGGAGGACTAGCGGGAGGTGGTTACGAGCAGTACTTC. The full variable domain, completed using reference TRBV28 and TRBJ2-7, is DVKVTQSSRYLVKRTGEKVFLECVQDMDHENMFWYRQDPGLGLRLIYFSYDVKMKEKGDIPEGYSVSREKKERFSLILESASTNQTSMYLCASRQGGLAGGGYEQYFGPGTRLTVT.

This clone was seen more than once but under ten times. The genes are TRBV30 and TRBJ2-3; 9 bases agree with TRBD1. This CDR3 is 15 amino acids long. The germline V gene encodes CDR1 GTSNPN and CDR2 SVGIG (reference sequence). The trim removed 2 bases at V and 3 bases at J, leaving 6 bases unmatched. The CDR3 bases are TGTGCCTGGAGTCCCACCGGACAGGGGACAGATACGCAGTATTTT. This encodes CAWSPTGQGTDTQYF.

The chain carries TRBV4-3 and TRBJ1-2; D is perhaps TRBD1 (6 bases). This CDR3 has 14 amino acids. CDR1 is LGHNA, CDR2 YSLEER, per germline. Trimming stripped 0 bases from V and 7 bases from J, with 12 bases between. The CDR3 region has the DNA TGCGCCAGCAGCCAAGATACGGGGGGCGCTGGCTACACCTTC. Encoded protein: CASSQDTGGAGYTF.

This clone appeared a single time. CDR3 sequence (DNA): TGTGCCAGCTCAGAGCAGGGCACCGGTAATTCACCCCTCCACTTT. Encoded protein: CASSEQGTGNSPLHF. The V call is TRBV18, the J call TRBJ1-6; D possibly corresponds to TRBD1 (5 bases). The germline V gene encodes CDR1 KGHSH and CDR2 LQKENI. This CDR3 has 15 residues. Trimming took 5 bases from V and 6 from J, leaving 14 bases between them. The variable domain in full, with the rest retrieved from reference TRBV18 and TRBJ1-6, is NAGVMQNPRHLVRRRGQEARLRCSPMKGHSHVYWYRQLPEEGLKFMVYLQKENIIDESGMPKERFSAEFPKEGPSILRIQQVVRGDSAAYFCASSEQGTGNSPLHFGNGTRLTVT.

The J gene is TRBJ2-2, the V gene TRBV28, with 9 nucleotides matching TRBD1. V was pared by 2 bases and J by 3 bases, with 7 bases of the junction left unmatched. The CDR3 has 17 residues. Germline-derived CDR1 and CDR2 are MDHEN and SYDVKM. The CDR3 sequence: CASSLGTGSFDTGELFF. Here the CDR3 DNA reads TGTGCCAGCAGTTTAGGGACAGGGAGCTTTGACACCGGGGAGCTGTTTTTT.

The table lists this clone with a few counts. The gene calls are TRBV5-1 and TRBJ2-1, with 7 bases identical to TRBD2. This CDR3 is built from 15 residues. V lost 5 bases and J lost 6; bases outside the gene matches: 11. The V gene's germline CDR1 is SGHRS and CDR2 YFSETQ. CDR3 coding DNA: TGCGCCAGCAGTTCCCTCACTAGCGTAGGCAATGAGCAGTTCTTC. Residues: CASSSLTSVGNEQFF.

The CDR3 DNA reads TGTGCCAGCAGCGTAGAATTCAGGGGATCCTACAATGAGCAGTTCTTC. Translation gives CASSVEFRGSYNEQFF. The V gene is TRBV9, the J gene TRBJ2-1; D perhaps matches TRBD1 (6 bases). CDR3 size: 16 residues. The V end lost 0 bases, the J end lost 1 base, and 11 bases lay between the germline ends. Germline-derived CDR1 and CDR2 are SGDLS and YYNGEE.

Only a few counts were recorded for this clone. The chain uses TRBV18 and TRBJ2-7; 12 bases are shared with TRBD2. Germline CDR1 is KGHSH and CDR2 is LQKENI. This CDR3 comprises 17 residues. J gave up 2 bases and V 0 bases, and 5 bases lay outside the gene matches. In DNA, the CDR3 is TGTGCCAGCTCACCACCGGGACTAGCGGGCCAACCCTACGAGCAGTACTTC. This codes for CASSPPGLAGQPYEQYF.

The J gene is TRBJ2-5, the V gene TRBV5-1; weak D call: TRBD2 (6 bases). The CDR3 runs to 15 residues. Germline lookup yields CDR1 SGHRS and CDR2 YFSETQ. V was shortened by 0 bases and J by 1 base, with 10 bases between the two germline ends. The CDR3 protein is CASSLEPGVQETQYF. CDR3 bases: TGCGCCAGCAGCTTGGAGCCGGGGGTCCAAGAGACCCAGTACTTC.

The chain combines TRBV6-7 with TRBJ2-3; D gene unclear. TRBV6-7 is labeled an ORF, and its function is uncertain. V gave up 7 bases and J gave up 6 bases, with 17 bases separating them. The CDR3 has 14 residues. The chain's CDR3 is CASKSLSPPDTQYF. The CDR3 DNA sequence: TGTGCCAGCAAATCCCTAAGCCCCCCCGATACGCAGTATTTT.

The genes are TRBV4-1 and TRBJ2-7; TRBD1 agrees at 8 bases. Germline values: CDR1 MGHRA, CDR2 YSYEKL. The CDR3 length is 15 residues. Losses at the gene ends were 3 bases for V and 3 bases for J; bases not matched to a gene: 7. CDR3 nucleotide sequence: TGCGCCAGCAGCCAGTCCGGGACAGGTATCTACGAGCAGTACTTC. Translated, it gives CASSQSGTGIYEQYF.

This chain joins TRBV19 and TRBJ2-5, with D perhaps matching TRBD2 (6 bases). V was pared by 5 bases and J by 5 bases, with 15 bases between. The length of the CDR3 is 14 residues. Per the germline V gene, CDR1 is LNHDA and CDR2 is SQIVND (reference sequence). CDR3 amino acids: CASSDPGTGETQYF. The CDR3 DNA sequence: TGTGCCAGTAGTGACCCCGGGACTGGGGAGACCCAGTACTTC. The whole variable domain, filled in from reference TRBV19 and TRBJ2-5, reads DGGITQSPKYLFRKEGQNVTLSCEQNLNHDAMYWYRQDPGQGLRLIYYSQIVNDFQKGDIAEGYSVSREKKESFPLTVTSAQKNPTAFYLCASSDPGTGETQYFGPGTRLLVL.

This clone has just a few counts. The chain has TRBV3-1 (or the pseudogene TRBV3-2) and TRBJ2-1; TRBD1 agrees at 7 bases. CDR3 size: 14 residues. Looked up from germline, CDR1 is LGHDT and CDR2 is YNNKEL (reference sequence). V trimming: 0 bases; J trimming: 9 bases; junction bases outside the gene matches: 5. CDR3 DNA sequence: TGTGCCAGCAGCCAAGACCTTAGGGGGCGTGAGCAGTTCTTC. It is translated as CASSQDLRGREQFF.

The V and J genes are TRBV4-3 and TRBJ1-1; 9 bases line up with TRBD1. CDR1 is LGHNA, CDR2 YSLEER, per germline. The CDR3 is 14 amino acids. The V segment lost 4 bases and the J segment 4 bases; nucleotides outside the gene matches: 4. This chain's CDR3 is CASSPGTGFTEAFF. As DNA, the CDR3 is TGCGCCAGCAGCCCCGGGACAGGGTTCACTGAAGCTTTCTTT.

This rearrangement joins TRBV29-1 to TRBJ2-7; 8 nucleotides match TRBD2. The V gene's germline CDR1 is SQVTM and CDR2 ANQGSEA. This CDR3 is 14 amino acids long. The junction had 10 bases not matched to a gene; V was cut back by 7 bases and J by 2 bases. This CDR3 reads CSAGGASSTYEQYF. The CDR3 nucleotides read TGCAGCGCGGGGGGGGCCTCCTCAACCTACGAGCAGTACTTC.